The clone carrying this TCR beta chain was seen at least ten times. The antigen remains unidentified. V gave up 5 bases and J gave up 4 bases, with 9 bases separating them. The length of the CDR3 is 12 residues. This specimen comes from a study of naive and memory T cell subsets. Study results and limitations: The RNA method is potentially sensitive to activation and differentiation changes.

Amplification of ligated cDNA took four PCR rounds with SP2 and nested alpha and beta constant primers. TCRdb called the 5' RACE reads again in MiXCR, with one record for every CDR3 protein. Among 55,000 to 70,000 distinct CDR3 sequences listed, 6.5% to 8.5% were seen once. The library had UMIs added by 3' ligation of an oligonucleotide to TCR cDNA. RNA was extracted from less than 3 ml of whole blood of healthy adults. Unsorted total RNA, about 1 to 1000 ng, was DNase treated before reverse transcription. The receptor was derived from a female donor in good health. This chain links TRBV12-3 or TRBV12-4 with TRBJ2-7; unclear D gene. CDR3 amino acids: CASSLNGYEQYF. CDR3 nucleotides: TGTGCCAGCAGTCTAAATGGGTACGAGCAGTACTTC.